The clone carrying this TCR beta chain has a count of ten or more. Its antigen is currently unknown. The sample comes from a study of regulatory T cells in long-lasting Graves disease. Study findings and constraints: Examination was confined to peripheral blood, excluding thyroid tissue.

Sample time point: persistent/refractory GD, antithyroid drugs over 5 years with positive TRAb. Preparation of the TCR library used RNA extracted from PBMCs. Under American Thyroid Association guidelines, Graves' disease was diagnosed. CDR3-region Arm-PCR and iRepertoire HTBI primers produced the TCR beta libraries. From the multiplex PCR reads, TCRdb called clonotypes with MiXCR, one entry per CDR3 protein. The sample shows roughly 500,000 distinct CDR3 sequences, 20% to 25% of them seen only once. The TCR sequence derives from a female donor with Graves disease. The sequencing here drew on peripheral blood mononuclear cells (PBMCs), taken when the disease was refractory, from a patient treated with antithyroid drugs.

The DNA of the CDR3 is TGTGCCAGCAGCCCAAGGCGAGGGGATAATTCACCCCTCCACTTT. Its protein product is CASSPRRGDNSPLHF. The J gene is TRBJ1-6, the V gene TRBV28, with TRBD1 as a possible D gene (5 bases). Trimming removed 6 bases at V and 5 bases at J, with 14 bases between. The CDR3 is 15 residues long. The V gene's germline CDR1 is MDHEN and CDR2 SYDVKM. The variable domain in full, completed from reference TRBV28 and TRBJ1-6, reads DVKVTQSSRYLVKRTGEKVFLECVQDMDHENMFWYRQDPGLGLRLIYFSYDVKMKEKGDIPEGYSVSREKKERFSLILESASTNQTSMYLCASSPRRGDNSPLHFGNGTRLTVT.